One sample yielded the 24 T cell receptor beta chains listed below, sequenced in a study of shared clonotypes between healthy human individuals (dated by TCRdb to the early 2020s). Receptors were amplified or captured by the immunoSEQ multiplex PCR assay. TCRdb's version of the immuneACCESS table is confined to in-frame rearrangements and falls short of the full clone set. An unresolved V gene accounts for under half of the shortfall where checked; the remainder is of unknown origin. The sample has about 1.5 million clones on record, roughly 96% of them singletons. The ten largest clonotypes hold approximately 1.2% of the sample. Material: naive CD4+ T cells sorted from blood. The cell subset or site tag for this specimen amounts to: CD45RA+ positively selected. These receptors were obtained from a man under 40 in good health.

This clone was observed a handful of times. The rearrangement links TRBV6-5 to TRBJ2-1; the D is unclear. Per germline, CDR1 MNHEY and CDR2 SVGAGI. This CDR3 region has 13 residues. V was shortened by 6 bases and J by 3 bases, with 9 bases between the two germline ends. CDR3 in DNA: TGTGCCAGCAGACTCGGAGTCTACAATGAGCAGTTCTTC. Its translation: CASRLGVYNEQFF.

The rearrangement joins TRBV29-1 to TRBJ2-7; tentative D call: TRBD1 (6 bases). The CDR3 totals 14 residues. CDR1 is SQVTM and CDR2 is ANQGSEA in the germline V gene. The V gene lost 3 bases and the J gene lost 2 bases, with 14 bases spanning the gap. DNA of the CDR3: TGCAGCGTTGATTCGGACAGCCGTACCTACGAGCAGTACTTC. The encoded protein is CSVDSDSRTYEQYF.

J is TRBJ2-1 and V is TRBV6-1; TRBD1 agrees at 11 bases. With 6 bases clipped from V and 6 bases from J, the junction kept 4 bases outside the gene matches. The length of the CDR3 is 14 residues. In germline, CDR1 is MNHNS, CDR2 SASEGT. CDR3 nucleotide sequence: TGTGCCAGCAGGAGGACAGGGGGCCGCAATGAGCAGTTCTTC. As protein: CASRRTGGRNEQFF.

The chain is built from TRBV29-1 and TRBJ2-3, with 9 bases aligning to TRBD2. The CDR3 loop spans 13 amino acids. J lost 4 bases, V lost 7 bases, and 6 bases had no gene match. In germline, CDR1 is SQVTM, CDR2 ANQGSEA. DNA of the CDR3: TGCAGCGCAGGCGGGAGGGCGGCAGATACGCAGTATTTT. It codes for CSAGGRAADTQYF.

The chain employs TRBV9 and TRBJ2-1; D unresolved. Germline V gene sequence: CDR1 SGDLS, CDR2 YYNGEE. V was trimmed by 5 bases and J by 5 bases, leaving 14 bases between them. The CDR3 runs 14 residues. The CDR3 protein is CASSRAGTNNEQFF. In DNA, the CDR3 is TGTGCCAGCAGTAGGGCTGGCACTAACAATGAGCAGTTCTTC.

Written as DNA, the CDR3 is TGTGCCAGCTCACCCGGGGTAGCGGGGGGCCCTGGGGCCAACGTCCTGACTTTC. Encoded protein: CASSPGVAGGPGANVLTF. The rearrangement links TRBV18 to TRBJ2-6, with TRBD2 matching 10 bases. With 3 bases clipped from V and 2 bases from J, the junction kept 7 bases outside the gene matches. Per the germline V gene, CDR1 is KGHSH and CDR2 is LQKENI. This CDR3 region has 18 residues.

CDR3 sequence: CASSPATTDGYTF. CDR3 sequence (DNA): TGTGCCAGCAGCCCCGCCACCACCGATGGCTACACCTTC. The rearrangement uses TRBV6-5 and TRBJ1-2; D gene uncertain. V dropped 6 bases and J dropped 6 bases, with 14 bases sitting between them. Germline V gene lookup returns CDR1 MNHEY and CDR2 SVGAGI. The CDR3 runs to 13 residues.

The chain carries TRBV5-1 and TRBJ2-7; D gene unclear. This CDR3 is built from 14 residues. Germline CDR1 SGHRS, CDR2 YFSETQ. The V end lost 3 bases, the J end lost 3 bases, and 13 bases lay between the germline ends. CDR3 residues: CASSSSATDYEQYF. In nucleotides, the CDR3 is TGCGCCAGCAGCTCGAGTGCCACAGACTACGAGCAGTACTTC.

The chain is built from TRBV9 and TRBJ1-1; 7 nucleotides align to TRBD1. Per the germline V gene, CDR1 is SGDLS and CDR2 is YYNGEE. Germline trimming cut 4 bases from V and 4 bases from J; bases unmatched to any gene: 10. This CDR3 spans 15 amino acids. CDR3 region: CASSPHQTGSTEAFF. CDR3 nucleotides: TGTGCCAGCAGCCCACATCAGACAGGGAGCACTGAAGCTTTCTTT.

The chain combines TRBV5-4 with TRBJ1-4; the D gene is possibly TRBD1 (5 bases). Germline V gene data show CDR1 as SGHNT and CDR2 as YYREEE (reference sequence). The V end lost 1 base, the J end lost 0 bases, and 13 bases lay between the germline ends. The CDR3 is 17 amino acids. CDR3 sequence (DNA): TGTGCCAGCAGCTTGTTTCAGGGAGGCTCAACTAATGAAAAACTGTTTTTT. Its protein is CASSLFQGGSTNEKLFF.

This sequence joins TRBV5-5 and TRBJ2-1; 7 bases map to TRBD2. Trimming removed 6 bases from V and 2 bases from J; junction bases left unmatched: 8. Germline-derived CDR1 and CDR2 are SGHKS and YYEKEE (reference sequence). The CDR3 extends over 15 amino acids. The CDR3 nucleotides are TGTGCCAGCACCACACTAGCGATACCCTACAATGAGCAGTTCTTC. The encoded protein is CASTTLAIPYNEQFF.

The rearrangement links TRBV5-3 to TRBJ1-4, with D perhaps TRBD1 (5 bases). TRBV5-3 is an ORF, and what it does is uncertain. The CDR3 is 14 residues long. V dropped 0 bases and J dropped 7 bases, with 10 bases sitting between them. The CDR3 reads CARSLDRPPEKLFF. CDR3 sequence (DNA): TGTGCCAGAAGCTTGGACAGGCCGCCTGAAAAACTGTTTTTT.

A remark on this clone: Mismatch with germline at one junction end may stem from a read error. This sequence joins TRBV2 and TRBJ1-1, with D perhaps matching TRBD1 (6 bases). Per the germline V gene, CDR1 is SNHLY and CDR2 is FYNNEI. This CDR3 is built from 13 residues. CDR3 nucleotide sequence: TGTGCCAGCAGTGAAGCGCGCGGACAGAAATTCGTCTTT. It encodes CASSEARGQKFVF. Full variable domain (outside the CDR3, taken from reference TRBV2 and TRBJ1-1): EPEVTQTPSHQVTQMGQEVILRCVPISNHLYFYWYRQILGQKVEFLVSFYNNEISEKSEIFDDQFSVERPDGSNFTLKIRSTKLEDSAMYFCASSEARGQKFVFGQGTRLTVV.

The CDR3 loop reads CASSSKGGRELFF. Written as DNA, the CDR3 is TGTGCCAGCAGCTCAAAGGGGGGGCGGGAGCTGTTTTTT. The chain is built from TRBV6-5 and TRBJ2-2, with a possible D match to TRBD2 (7 bases). The germline V and J ends were trimmed by 6 bases and 9 bases, with 14 bases remaining between them. The CDR3 is 13 residues long. Looked up from germline, CDR1 is MNHEY and CDR2 is SVGAGI.

V usage is TRBV19 and J usage is TRBJ2-1; TRBD2 matches at 11 bases. V was pared by 6 bases and J by 4 bases, with 5 bases of the junction left unmatched. Germline V gives CDR1 LNHDA, CDR2 SQIVND (reference sequence). CDR3 length: 15 residues. CDR3 nucleotides: TGTGCCAGTAGCGCCGGGACTAGCGGATACAATGAGCAGTTCTTC. Amino acid sequence: CASSAGTSGYNEQFF.

The chain joins TRBV7-9 to TRBJ2-5; D possibly matches TRBD1 or TRBD2 (5 bases each). Deletions cut 3 bases from V and 5 bases from J, with 13 bases between. Looked up from germline, CDR1 is SEHNR and CDR2 is FQNEAQ (reference sequence). The CDR3 sequence is 14 residues long. CDR3: CASSFPVGVETQYF. CDR3 nucleotide sequence: TGTGCCAGCAGCTTTCCCGTGGGGGTGGAGACCCAGTACTTC.

The chain has TRBV6-1 and TRBJ1-4, with unresolved D. With 5 bases removed from V and 4 bases from J, the gap between germline ends came to 8 bases. Germline V gene lookup returns CDR1 MNHNS and CDR2 SASEGT. This CDR3 region has 13 residues. This CDR3 reads CASSLVNNEKLFF. In DNA form, the CDR3 reads TGTGCCAGCAGTCTGGTCAATAATGAAAAACTGTTTTTT.

The chain is built from TRBV6-1 and TRBJ2-1; weak D call: TRBD2 (6 bases). The CDR3 totals 15 residues. Germline V lookup: CDR1 MNHNS, CDR2 SASEGT. The V gene lost 6 bases and the J gene lost 1 base, with 13 bases spanning the gap. This CDR3 reads CASSLVAESYNEQFF. CDR3 nucleotide sequence: TGTGCCAGCAGCCTCGTAGCGGAGTCCTACAATGAGCAGTTCTTC.

The genes are TRBV28 and TRBJ1-3; possibly TRBD1 for D (5 bases). V gave up 4 bases and J gave up 6 bases, with 19 bases separating them. Germline V gene sequence: CDR1 MDHEN, CDR2 SYDVKM. CDR3 length: 16 amino acids. CDR3 in DNA: TGTGCCAGCAGTTCCCCAGCAGGGTCCGCGGTAAACACCATATATTTT. Translating it yields CASSSPAGSAVNTIYF.

V is TRBV19 and J is TRBJ2-1, with 7 bases lining up with TRBD2. The CDR3 runs to 15 residues. V shed 1 base, J shed 4 bases, and the junction held 4 bases outside the gene matches. The V gene's germline CDR1 is LNHDA and CDR2 SQIVND (reference sequence). Here the CDR3 reads CASSIGASGYNEQFF. CDR3 nucleotides: TGTGCCAGTAGTATAGGCGCTAGCGGATACAATGAGCAGTTCTTC.

J is TRBJ2-7 and V is TRBV7-2; D could derive from TRBD1 or TRBD2 (5 bases each). The CDR3 has 13 residues. CDR1 is SGHTA and CDR2 is FQGNSA in the germline V gene. Trimming took off 5 bases at V and 7 bases at J, with 15 bases between the two ends. Written as DNA, the CDR3 is TGTGCCAGCAGCATCTCCCGGGGCAGAGAGCAGTACTTC. Its protein product is CASSISRGREQYF.

The V and J genes are TRBV7-2 and TRBJ2-2, with 7 nucleotides matching TRBD1. The length of the CDR3 is 16 residues. Germline V gives CDR1 SGHTA, CDR2 FQGNSA. Unmatched junction bases numbered 9, after V lost 3 bases and J lost 5 bases. The CDR3 sequence: CASSFFRTGATGELFF. DNA of the CDR3: TGTGCCAGCAGCTTTTTCAGGACAGGAGCTACCGGGGAGCTGTTTTTT.

DNA for the CDR3: TGTGCCAGCTCACCACCGCACAGGGGGTCCTACAATGAGCAGTTCTTC. Its protein is CASSPPHRGSYNEQFF. This chain joins TRBV18 and TRBJ2-1; 8 nucleotides line up with TRBD1. CDR1 is KGHSH, CDR2 LQKENI, per germline. CDR3 length equals 16 residues. V dropped 0 bases and J dropped 1; count of bases not matched to a gene: 2.

This chain connects TRBV5-1 to TRBJ1-2; D is perhaps TRBD1 (5 bases). Trimming took 0 bases from V and 5 from J, leaving 11 bases between them. The germline V gene has CDR1 SGHRS and CDR2 YFSETQ. This CDR3 comprises 14 residues. CDR3 sequence reads: CASSLVGVGYGYTF. The CDR3 DNA reads as TGCGCCAGCAGCTTGGTGGGGGTCGGATATGGCTACACCTTC.